The clone carrying this TCR beta chain was counted between two and nine times. What it binds is unknown. V shed 3 bases, J shed 6 bases, and the junction held 7 bases outside the gene matches. CDR3 length equals 15 residues. CDR1 is SGHNT, CDR2 YYREEE, per germline (reference sequence). The sample is drawn from a study of CD8+ T cells in alopecia areata. Study as a whole: Among treated patients, severity was scored by affected scalp area percentage.

The sample's treatment: oral pan-JAK inhibitor, 5-10 mg twice daily. Those with alopecia areata gave lesional scalp punch biopsies and peripheral blood. Reverse transcribed after extraction, RNA yielded cDNA as the sequencing template. TCRdb keeps only in-frame clones here, not all; method: immunoSEQ multiplex PCR. The sample comprises 150,000 to 200,000 clones, approximately 50% of which are singletons, and around 9.1% rests with the top ten. The study's findings and limits: Alopecia totalis/universalis scalp especially showed more expanded CD8+ clones than normal scalp.

The chain couples TRBV5-4 to TRBJ2-3; 10 bases fit TRBD1. This material consisted of CD8+ T cells sorted from blood, taken around week 53, from a patient treated with tofacitinib. This receptor was taken from a human donor with alopecia areata. The DNA for the CDR3 is TGTGCCAGCAGCTCCCTGGACAGGGGGGAGGATACGCAGTATTTT. This encodes CASSSLDRGEDTQYF. Variable domain in full (rest from reference TRBV5-4 and TRBJ2-3): ETGVTQSPTHLIKTRGQQVTLRCSSQSGHNTVSWYQQALGQGPQFIFQYYREEENGRGNFPPRFSGLQFPNYSSELNVNALELDDSALYLCASSSLDRGEDTQYFGPGTRLTVL.